What follows is one T cell receptor (beta chain) and its context. Antigen: not known. Since all of the isolated RNA was reverse transcribed, expressed TCRB transcripts were what got sequenced. Assay: immunoSEQ multiplex PCR; the TCRdb copy retains only in-frame clones and omits some. The profile shows 300,000 to 400,000 clones, over 8.5% of them singletons. These data belong to a study of beta chain features in type 1 diabetes. Study observations and caveats: The study found moderately but significantly shorter TCRB CDR3s in all four CD4+ subsets of Type 1 diabetes patients.

Germline V gene data show CDR1 as SGHRS and CDR2 as YFSETQ. The V end was cut by 0 bases, the J end by 7 bases, with 10 bases between. This CDR3 is 14 amino acids long. Purities over 98% were achieved in all sorted populations. Sample: central memory CD4+ T cells from blood. The sequence was collected from a man aged 25 to 40 with type 1 diabetes. The chain carries TRBV5-1 and TRBJ1-4; no clear D gene. DNA of the CDR3: TGCGCCAGCAGCTTGGCCGGTACTCGTGAAAAACTGTTTTTT. Its protein is CASSLAGTREKLFF.